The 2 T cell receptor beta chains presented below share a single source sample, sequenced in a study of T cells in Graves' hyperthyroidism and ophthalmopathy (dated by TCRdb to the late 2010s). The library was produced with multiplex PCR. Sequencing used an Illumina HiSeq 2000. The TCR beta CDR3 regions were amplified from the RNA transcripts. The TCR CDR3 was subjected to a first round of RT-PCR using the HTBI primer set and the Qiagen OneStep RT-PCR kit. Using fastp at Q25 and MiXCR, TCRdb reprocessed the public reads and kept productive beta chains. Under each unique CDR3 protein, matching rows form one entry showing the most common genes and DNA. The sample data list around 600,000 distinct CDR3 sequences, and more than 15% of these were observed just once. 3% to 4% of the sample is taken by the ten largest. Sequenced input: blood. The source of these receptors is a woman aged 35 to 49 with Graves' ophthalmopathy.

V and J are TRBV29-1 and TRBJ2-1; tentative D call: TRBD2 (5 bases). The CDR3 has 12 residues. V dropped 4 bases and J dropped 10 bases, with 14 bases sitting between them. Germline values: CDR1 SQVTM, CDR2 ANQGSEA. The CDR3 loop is CSVGLPPGEQFF. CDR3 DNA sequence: TGCAGCGTTGGCCTTCCTCCGGGAGAGCAGTTCTTC.

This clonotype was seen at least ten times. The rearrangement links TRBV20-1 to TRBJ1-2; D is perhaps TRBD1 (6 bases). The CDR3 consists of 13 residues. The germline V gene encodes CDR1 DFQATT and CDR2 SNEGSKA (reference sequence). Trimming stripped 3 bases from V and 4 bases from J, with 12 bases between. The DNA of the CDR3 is TGCAGTGCTAGCAAACAGGGCACCTATGGCTACACCTTC. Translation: CSASKQGTYGYTF.